This T cell receptor (beta chain) originates from a study of blood T cells in healthy people across ages. Turning to the study itself: About one barcoded beta molecule was captured per two T cells (by template switching).

There are many counts of this clonotype. No fewer than 6.5 million PBMCs went into each sample. V was clipped by 3 bases and J by 4 bases, with 12 bases between them. The CDR3 totals 14 residues. Germline V gives CDR1 ENHRY, CDR2 SYGVKD. The authors ran a second PCR of roughly 6 to 12 cycles using a sample-barcoded 5' primer and a J-beta primer mix. TCRdb analysed the 5' RACE reads with MiXCR anew, one entry per CDR3 protein. This sample has 870,000 or so distinct CDR3 sequences, with 25% to 30% found just once. The clonotype was recovered from a woman aged 80 or over in good health. Sequences were obtained from blood. The chain employs TRBV10-3 and TRBJ2-5, with D perhaps TRBD1 or TRBD2 (6 bases each). The CDR3 is CAISDRGGGETQYF. CDR3 DNA: TGTGCCATCAGTGACAGGGGAGGAGGAGAGACCCAGTACTTC.